Presented here are 2 T cell receptor beta chains from one specimen sequenced in a study of identical twins. TCRdb reprocessed the 5' RACE reads via MiXCR and lists one record per CDR3 protein. The sample consists of 15,000 to 20,000 distinct CDR3 sequences, roughly 69% of them appearing once. The sequencing input was memory (CD45RO+) T cells sorted from blood. Receptors originate from a woman aged 18-29 years in good health. This table probably holds off-target reads from a library built for another chain.

This chain connects TRBV19 to TRBJ2-2; 8 positions agree with TRBD2. The germline V gene has CDR1 LNHDA and CDR2 SQIVND (reference sequence). This CDR3 has 16 residues. V was pared by 7 bases and J by 4 bases, with 11 bases of the junction left unmatched. This CDR3 reads CASIDGRATGTGELFF. The CDR3 DNA follows: TGTGCCAGTATAGACGGGAGGGCCACTGGCACCGGGGAGCTGTTTTTT. Full variable domain (remainder filled in from reference TRBV19 and TRBJ2-2): DGGITQSPKYLFRKEGQNVTLSCEQNLNHDAMYWYRQDPGQGLRLIYYSQIVNDFQKGDIAEGYSVSREKKESFPLTVTSAQKNPTAFYLCASIDGRATGTGELFFGEGSRLTVL.

The rearrangement joins TRBV28 to TRBJ2-7; no reliable D call. The CDR3 spans 15 residues. V was shortened by 3 bases and J by 0 bases, with 12 bases between the two germline ends. Germline CDR1 and CDR2: MDHEN and SYDVKM. In nucleotides, the CDR3 is TGTGCCAGCAGTTTGGGCTTCTCAAGCTCCTACGAGCAGTACTTC. It is translated as CASSLGFSSSYEQYF.